This T cell receptor (beta chain) was observed in a study of shared clonotypes between healthy human individuals. CD45RA+ naive and CD45RA-negative memory subsets were separated from CD4+ cells. Regarding the study as a whole: Among non-shared clonotypes, generation probabilities were lower than among those shared by all four donors.

In the case of this clone: Antigen: not known.

Germline V gene lookup returns CDR1 MNHNS and CDR2 SASEGT. The CDR3 consists of 12 residues. Trimming cost V 3 bases and J 8 bases, with 10 bases left between them. The repertoire was sequenced with immunoSEQ multiplex PCR; TCRdb's copy has only in-frame clones and lacks some. The sample lists hundreds of thousands of clones, about 97% occurring once. The source material was naive CD4+ T cells sorted from blood. Subset given: CD45RA+ positively selected. The sequence was collected from a young woman in good health. This chain uses TRBV6-1 with TRBJ1-2, with D possibly being TRBD1 (5 bases). CDR3: CASSDAWGGYTF. The CDR3 DNA reads TGTGCCAGCAGTGACGCATGGGGGGGCTACACCTTC.